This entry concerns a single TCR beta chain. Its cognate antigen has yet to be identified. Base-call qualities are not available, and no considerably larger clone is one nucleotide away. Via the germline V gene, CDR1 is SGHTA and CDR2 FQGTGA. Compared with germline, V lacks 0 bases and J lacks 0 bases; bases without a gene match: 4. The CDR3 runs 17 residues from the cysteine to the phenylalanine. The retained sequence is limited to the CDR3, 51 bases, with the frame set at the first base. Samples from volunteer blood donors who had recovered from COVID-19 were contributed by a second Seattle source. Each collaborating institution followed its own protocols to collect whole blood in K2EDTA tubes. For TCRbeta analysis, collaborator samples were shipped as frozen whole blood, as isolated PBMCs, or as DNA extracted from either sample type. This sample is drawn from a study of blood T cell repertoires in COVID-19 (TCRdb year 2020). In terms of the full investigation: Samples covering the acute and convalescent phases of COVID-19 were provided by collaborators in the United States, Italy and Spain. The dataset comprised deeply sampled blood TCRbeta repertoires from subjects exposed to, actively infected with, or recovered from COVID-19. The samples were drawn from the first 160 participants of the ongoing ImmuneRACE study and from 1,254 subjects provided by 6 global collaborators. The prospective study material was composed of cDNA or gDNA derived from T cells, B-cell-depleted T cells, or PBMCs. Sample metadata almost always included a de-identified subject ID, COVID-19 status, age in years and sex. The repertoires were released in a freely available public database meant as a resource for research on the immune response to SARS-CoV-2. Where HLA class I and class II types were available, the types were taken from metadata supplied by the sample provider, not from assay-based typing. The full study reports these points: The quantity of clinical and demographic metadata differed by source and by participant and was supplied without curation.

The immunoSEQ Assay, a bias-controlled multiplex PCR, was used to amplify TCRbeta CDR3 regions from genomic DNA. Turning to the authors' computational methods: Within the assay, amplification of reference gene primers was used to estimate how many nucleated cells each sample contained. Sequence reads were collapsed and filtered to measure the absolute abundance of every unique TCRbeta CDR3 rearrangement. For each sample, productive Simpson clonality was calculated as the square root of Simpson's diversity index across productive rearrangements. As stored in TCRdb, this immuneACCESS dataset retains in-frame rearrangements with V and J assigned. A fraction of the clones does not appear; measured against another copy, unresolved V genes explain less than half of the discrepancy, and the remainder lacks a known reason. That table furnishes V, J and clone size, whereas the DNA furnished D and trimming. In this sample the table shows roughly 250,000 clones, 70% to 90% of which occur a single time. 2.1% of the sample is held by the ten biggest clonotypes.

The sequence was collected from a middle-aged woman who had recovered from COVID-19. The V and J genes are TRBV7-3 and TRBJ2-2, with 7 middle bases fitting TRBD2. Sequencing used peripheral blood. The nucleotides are TGTGCCAGCAGCTTAACCCCCCTAGCGGCGAACACCGGGGAGCTGTTTTTT. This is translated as CASSLTPLAANTGELFF. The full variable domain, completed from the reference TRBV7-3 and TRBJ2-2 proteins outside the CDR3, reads GAGVSQTPSNKVTEKGKYVELRCDPISGHTALYWYRQSLGQGPEFLIYFQGTGAADDSGLPNDRFFAVRPEGSVSTLKIQRTERGDSAVYLCASSLTPLAANTGELFFGEGSRLTVL.